Shown below are 24 T cell receptor beta chains from a single sample sequenced in a study of CD8 T cells in Susac syndrome. Reverse transcription used about 0.45 to 1 ug RNA and random hexamers. TCRdb itself ran the immunoSEQ multiplex PCR reads through MiXCR, one entry per CDR3 protein. The data contain about 250,000 distinct CDR3 sequences, approximately 92% of them singletons. Sequencing input: CD4+ T cells from PBMCs. All receptors come from a human donor with multiple sclerosis.

This rearrangement joins TRBV9 to TRBJ2-2; 15 bases match TRBD2. The CDR3 runs 22 residues. Per germline, CDR1 SGDLS and CDR2 YYNGEE. V shed 3 bases and J 1 base; nucleotides not matched to a gene: 16. CDR3 in amino acids: CASSATGTSGRHGGKNTGELFF. CDR3 bases: TGTGCCAGCAGCGCCACCGGGACTAGCGGGAGGCACGGAGGGAAGAACACCGGGGAGCTGTTTTTT.

CDR3 amino acids: CASSGTESRYGYTF. CDR3 coding DNA: TGTGCCAGCTCAGGGACAGAGTCGCGCTATGGCTACACCTTC. The chain couples TRBV28 to TRBJ1-2; 7 bases are a match to TRBD1. The V and J ends lost 8 bases and 4 bases, in that order; junction bases with no gene match: 10. The CDR3 is 14 residues long. From germline, CDR1 is MDHEN and CDR2 SYDVKM.

The chain couples TRBV7-9 to TRBJ1-2; D perhaps matches TRBD1 (6 bases). This CDR3 is 14 amino acids long. The germline V and J ends were trimmed by 0 bases and 7 bases, with 12 bases remaining between them. Germline CDR1 is SEHNR and CDR2 is FQNEAQ (reference sequence). CDR3: CASSLAADSSGYTF. The CDR3, as DNA: TGTGCCAGCAGCTTAGCGGCGGACAGCAGTGGCTACACCTTC.

The chain uses TRBV19 and TRBJ2-1; D is undetermined. Germline values: CDR1 LNHDA, CDR2 SQIVND (reference sequence). The V and J ends lost 3 bases and 0 bases respectively, with 9 bases between them. This CDR3 has 15 amino acids. The CDR3: CASSIEAYSYNEQFF. CDR3 nucleotides: TGTGCCAGTAGTATCGAGGCCTACTCCTACAATGAGCAGTTCTTC.

This chain links TRBV29-1 with TRBJ1-1; 7 bases map to TRBD1. Germline values: CDR1 SQVTM, CDR2 ANQGSEA. Trimming removed 5 bases from V and 4 bases from J; junction bases left unmatched: 7. There are 13 residues in the CDR3. The CDR3 protein is CSVSPGGGTEAFF. The CDR3 coding sequence is TGCAGCGTTAGTCCAGGGGGAGGCACTGAAGCTTTCTTT.

This clonotype turned up a few times. This chain links TRBV27 with TRBJ1-4; 10 positions match TRBD1. The CDR3 totals 14 residues. V was clipped by 2 bases and J by 6 bases; unmatched bases: 0. Germline CDR1 reads MNHEY; CDR2 reads SMNVEV (reference sequence). CDR3 amino acids: CASSLGTGDEKLFF. The CDR3 nucleotides read TGTGCCAGCAGTTTAGGGACAGGGGATGAAAAACTGTTTTTT.

V gene TRBV7-2 combines with J gene TRBJ2-2; TRBD1 agrees at 10 bases. Germline CDR1 reads SGHTA; CDR2 reads FQGNSA. The CDR3 has 18 residues. Trimming removed 5 bases from V and 4 bases from J; junction bases left unmatched: 13. Here the CDR3 reads CASSRQTGGALATGELFF. The CDR3, as DNA: TGTGCCAGCAGCCGTCAGACAGGGGGCGCGTTGGCCACCGGGGAGCTGTTTTTT.

This clonotype is a singleton in its sample. The V and J genes are TRBV6-5 and TRBJ2-3, with a possible D match to TRBD2 (5 bases). The germline V and J ends were trimmed by 4 bases and 7 bases, with 15 bases remaining between them. CDR3 length equals 14 residues. Germline V gene lookup returns CDR1 MNHEY and CDR2 SVGAGI. The CDR3 loop reads CASSSGTDGNTQYF. The CDR3 nucleotides read TGTGCCAGCAGTTCGGGCACAGACGGGAATACGCAGTATTTT.

The chain recombines TRBV29-1 with TRBJ2-4; no reliable D call. Germline assignment: CDR1 SQVTM and CDR2 ANQGSEA. V lost 3 bases and J lost 0, with 12 bases in between. This CDR3 has 15 amino acids. The DNA of the CDR3 is TGCAGCGTTGATGATAGTGCAGGAGCCAAAAACATTCAGTACTTC. It specifies CSVDDSAGAKNIQYF.

The chain couples TRBV3-1 to TRBJ2-1; 10 positions agree with TRBD1. Trimming removed 1 base from V and 6 bases from J; junction bases left unmatched: 3. Germline CDR1 LGHDT, CDR2 YNNKEL (reference sequence). The CDR3 loop spans 15 amino acids. The CDR3 DNA reads as TGTGCCAGCAGCCAAGCGGGACAGGGGACCAATGAGCAGTTCTTC. It specifies CASSQAGQGTNEQFF.

This rearrangement joins TRBV7-2 to TRBJ2-2, with unresolved D. Germline V gene sequence: CDR1 SGHTA, CDR2 FQGNSA. There are 13 residues in the CDR3. V was pared by 6 bases and J by 3 bases, with 8 bases between. CDR3 residues: CASRTIDTGELFF. In DNA form, the CDR3 reads TGTGCCAGCAGGACGATCGACACCGGGGAGCTGTTTTTT.

V is TRBV20-1 and J is TRBJ1-6, with a weak D call TRBD1 (5 bases). V was pared by 5 bases and J by 6 bases, with 17 bases between. This CDR3 is built from 15 residues. Per germline, CDR1 DFQATT and CDR2 SNEGSKA (reference sequence). DNA for the CDR3: TGCAGTGCTGCTAAACTGACGGGGCTTAATTCACCCCTCCACTTT. Its translation: CSAAKLTGLNSPLHF.

This sequence joins TRBV28 and TRBJ1-3, with 7 positions matching TRBD1. The V segment lost 5 bases and the J segment 6 bases; nucleotides outside the gene matches: 10. CDR3 length equals 15 residues. CDR1 MDHEN and CDR2 SYDVKM come from the germline V gene. Written as DNA, the CDR3 is TGTGCCAGCAGTCCTCCGGGGACAGTGAAAAACACCATATATTTT. Amino acids: CASSPPGTVKNTIYF.

The CDR3: CASSLMGTGDRSGDTQYF. The CDR3 DNA follows: TGTGCCAGCAGCTTGATGGGTACCGGGGACCGATCAGGAGATACGCAGTATTTT. The chain has TRBV5-6 and TRBJ2-3, with D perhaps matching TRBD1 or TRBD2 (5 bases each). The length of the CDR3 is 18 residues. Trimming removed 1 base from V and 5 bases from J, with 23 bases in between. Germline-derived CDR1 and CDR2 are SGHDT and YYEEEE. Looking up the rest from reference TRBV5-6 and TRBJ2-3 gives the full variable domain: DAGVTQSPTHLIKTRGQQVTLRCSPKSGHDTVSWYQQALGQGPQFIFQYYEEEERQRGNFPDRFSGHQFPNYSSELNVNALLLGDSALYLCASSLMGTGDRSGDTQYFGPGTRLTVL.

The chain couples TRBV5-1 to TRBJ1-2; 10 bases fit TRBD1. Germline trimming cut 4 bases from V and 3 bases from J; bases unmatched to any gene: 3. The germline gives CDR1 SGHRS, CDR2 YFSETQ. The CDR3 runs 14 residues. The CDR3 spells CASSMGQGHYGYTF. CDR3 nucleotide sequence: TGCGCCAGCAGCATGGGACAGGGGCACTATGGCTACACCTTC.

The gene calls are TRBV6-5 and TRBJ1-2, with unresolved D. This CDR3 is 13 amino acids long. The germline V gene encodes CDR1 MNHEY and CDR2 SVGAGI. Trimming took 2 bases from V and 8 from J, leaving 12 bases between them. CDR3 region: CASSYPGLRGYTF. The CDR3 nucleotides are TGTGCCAGCAGTTACCCCGGGCTCCGGGGCTACACCTTC.

V and J are TRBV24-1 and TRBJ1-4; tentative D call: TRBD1 (5 bases). Between the trimmed V and J ends, which lost 3 bases and 1 base, there was a span of 14 bases. Germline lookup yields CDR1 KGHDR and CDR2 SFDVKD. The CDR3 totals 17 residues. The CDR3 sequence is CATSDPSGGGTNEKLFF. DNA for the CDR3: TGTGCCACCAGTGATCCCTCCGGGGGAGGAACTAATGAAAAACTGTTTTTT.

V and J are TRBV20-1 and TRBJ1-2, with D unresolved. CDR1 and CDR2 (germline): DFQATT, SNEGSKA (reference sequence). V was trimmed by 2 bases and J by 0 bases, leaving 7 bases between them. The length of the CDR3 is 13 residues. The CDR3 spells CSARSTPNYGYTF. In DNA, the CDR3 is TGCAGTGCTAGATCGACACCTAACTATGGCTACACCTTC.

The chain is built from TRBV29-1 and TRBJ2-5, with D possibly called TRBD1 or TRBD2 (6 bases each). The CDR3 covers 19 residues. CDR1 and CDR2 from the germline V gene are SQVTM and ANQGSEA. V shed 4 bases and J shed 2 bases, with 29 bases lying between them. The CDR3 region is CSVVDGTLGGNYLQETQYF. The CDR3 DNA sequence: TGCAGCGTTGTCGACGGGACATTGGGAGGTAACTACCTTCAAGAGACCCAGTACTTC.

The gene calls are TRBV12-3 or TRBV12-4 and TRBJ2-3; no firm D call. CDR3 length: 14 amino acids. The V end was cut by 2 bases, the J end by 2 bases, with 8 bases between. The CDR3 sequence is CASSLLPHTDTQYF. CDR3 coding DNA: TGTGCCAGCAGTTTATTACCCCACACAGATACGCAGTATTTT.

This rearrangement joins TRBV7-2 to TRBJ2-1; D remains unclear. Looked up from germline, CDR1 is SGHTA and CDR2 is FQGNSA. The CDR3 contains 14 residues. Trimming cost V 0 bases and J 5 bases, with 8 bases left between them. CDR3 in amino acids: CASSLARTDNEQFF. In DNA form, the CDR3 reads TGTGCCAGCAGCTTAGCTCGGACGGACAATGAGCAGTTCTTC.

The genes are TRBV12-3 or TRBV12-4 and TRBJ2-2; 12 bases are shared with TRBD2. With 2 bases clipped from V and 6 bases from J, the junction kept 10 bases outside the gene matches. CDR3 length: 18 residues. This CDR3 reads CASSLPRRLAGVAGELFF. The CDR3 coding sequence is TGTGCCAGCAGTTTACCCAGAAGACTAGCGGGGGTGGCCGGGGAGCTGTTTTTT.

On this clonotype itself: A junction end diverges from the germline sequence, so it may reflect a read error. The chain recombines TRBV7-9 with TRBJ1-1; D call uncertain. The CDR3 contains 13 residues. Germline V gene lookup returns CDR1 SEHNR and CDR2 FQNEAQ (reference sequence). The CDR3, as DNA: TGTGCCAGCAGCTTACTCAACAACGACAACGAGGTCTTT. Translating gives CASSLLNNDNEVF.

Points on this clonotype: The junction differs from germline at one of its ends, possibly a read error. The chain is built from TRBV5-1 and TRBJ1-1, with a weak D call TRBD1 (5 bases). Germline V gene lookup returns CDR1 SGHRS and CDR2 YFSETQ. This CDR3 has 13 amino acids. The CDR3 reads CASSLGDHTKGVF. In DNA, the CDR3 is TGCGCCAGCAGCTTGGGGGACCACACTAAAGGTGTCTTT.